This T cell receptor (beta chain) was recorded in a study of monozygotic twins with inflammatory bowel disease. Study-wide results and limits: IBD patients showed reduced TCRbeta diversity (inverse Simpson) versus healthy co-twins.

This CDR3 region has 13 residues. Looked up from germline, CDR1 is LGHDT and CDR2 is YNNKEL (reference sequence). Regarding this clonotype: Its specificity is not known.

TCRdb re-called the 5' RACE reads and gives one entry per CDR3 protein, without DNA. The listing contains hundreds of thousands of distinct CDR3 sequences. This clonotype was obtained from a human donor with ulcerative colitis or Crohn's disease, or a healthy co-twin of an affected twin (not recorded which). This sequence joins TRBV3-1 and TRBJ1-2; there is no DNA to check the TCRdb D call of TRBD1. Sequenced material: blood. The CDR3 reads CASAPQGTREHTF.